Below are 4 T cell receptor beta chains sequenced from a single sample in a study of radiotherapy plus CTLA-4 blockade in lung cancer. TCRdb keeps only in-frame clones here, not all; method: immunoSEQ multiplex PCR. The sample lists 50,000 to 60,000 clones; about 80% were seen once. Sequencing was performed on peripheral blood, taken from a patient treated with radiotherapy plus ipilimumab. These receptors all come from a human donor with non-small cell lung cancer whose response to radiotherapy plus ipilimumab could not be evaluated.

This chain links TRBV12-1 with TRBJ2-7; the table's TRBD2 call for D was not verified on the DNA. TRBV12-1 corresponds to a pseudogene. The CDR3 has 17 residues. The CDR3 bases are TGTGCCAGCAGCTTTAAGTCGCCGTTAGCTACGCCCTACGAGCAGTACTTC. Encoded protein: CASSFKSPLATPYEQYF.

This chain links TRBV28 with TRBJ2-3; tentative D call: TRBD1 (6 bases). This CDR3 is built from 15 residues. The V end lost 3 bases, the J end lost 0 bases, and 10 bases lay between the germline ends. Germline CDR1 and CDR2: MDHEN and SYDVKM. CDR3 sequence (DNA): TGTGCCAGCAGTTTTGGCAGGGGTAGCACAGATACGCAGTATTTT. Translated: CASSFGRGSTDTQYF.

The chain uses TRBV4-2 and TRBJ1-2; 7 nucleotides match TRBD1. The CDR3 runs to 16 residues. V shed 0 bases, J shed 4 bases, and the junction held 8 bases outside the gene matches. CDR1 LGHNA and CDR2 YNFKEQ come from the germline V gene. The CDR3 sequence: CASSQDDNGQVYGYTF. The CDR3 DNA reads as TGTGCCAGCAGCCAAGATGATAACGGACAGGTCTATGGCTACACCTTC.

The chain employs TRBV18 and TRBJ2-7; TRBD1 agrees at 10 bases. Germline V gene sequence: CDR1 KGHSH, CDR2 LQKENI. The CDR3 is 15 residues long. The junction had 6 bases not matched to a gene; V was cut back by 6 bases and J by 1 base. The CDR3 DNA follows: TGTGCCAGCTCCCTTGGACAGGGGGGATCCTACGAGCAGTACTTC. Amino acid sequence: CASSLGQGGSYEQYF.